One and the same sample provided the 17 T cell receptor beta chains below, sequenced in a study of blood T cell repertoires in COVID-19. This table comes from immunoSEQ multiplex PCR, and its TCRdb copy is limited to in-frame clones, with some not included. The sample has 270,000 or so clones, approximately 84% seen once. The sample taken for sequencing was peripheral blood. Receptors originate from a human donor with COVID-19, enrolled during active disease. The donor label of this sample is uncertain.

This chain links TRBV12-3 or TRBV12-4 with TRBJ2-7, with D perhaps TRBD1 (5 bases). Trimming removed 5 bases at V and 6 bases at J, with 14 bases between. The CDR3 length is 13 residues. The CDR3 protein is CASSGARGGEQYF. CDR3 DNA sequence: TGTGCCAGCAGTGGAGCTAGGGGTGGCGAGCAGTACTTC.

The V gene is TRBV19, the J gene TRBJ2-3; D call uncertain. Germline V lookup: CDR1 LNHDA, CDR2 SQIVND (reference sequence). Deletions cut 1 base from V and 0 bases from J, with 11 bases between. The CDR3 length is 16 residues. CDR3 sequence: CASSIGPEISTDTQYF. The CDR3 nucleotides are TGTGCCAGTAGTATAGGCCCGGAGATCAGCACAGATACGCAGTATTTT. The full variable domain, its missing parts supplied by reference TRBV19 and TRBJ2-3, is DGGITQSPKYLFRKEGQNVTLSCEQNLNHDAMYWYRQDPGQGLRLIYYSQIVNDFQKGDIAEGYSVSREKKESFPLTVTSAQKNPTAFYLCASSIGPEISTDTQYFGPGTRLTVL.

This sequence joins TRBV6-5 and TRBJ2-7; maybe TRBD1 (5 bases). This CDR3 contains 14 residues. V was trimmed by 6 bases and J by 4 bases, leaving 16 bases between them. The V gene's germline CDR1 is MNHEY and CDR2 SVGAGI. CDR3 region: CASSPTVLPYEQYF. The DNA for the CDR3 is TGTGCCAGCAGCCCGACAGTTTTACCTTACGAGCAGTACTTC.

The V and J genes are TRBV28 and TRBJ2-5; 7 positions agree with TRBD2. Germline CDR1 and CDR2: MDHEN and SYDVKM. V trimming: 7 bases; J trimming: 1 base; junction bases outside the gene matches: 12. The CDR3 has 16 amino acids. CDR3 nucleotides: TGTGCCAGCATCCTGGGAGGGGCAGGAGGCCAAGAGACCCAGTACTTC. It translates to CASILGGAGGQETQYF.

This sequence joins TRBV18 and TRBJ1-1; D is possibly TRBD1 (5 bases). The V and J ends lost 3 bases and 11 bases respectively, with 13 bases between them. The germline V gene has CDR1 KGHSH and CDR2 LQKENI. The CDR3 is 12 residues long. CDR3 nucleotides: TGTGCCAGCTCACCCGGGGACGCGGGGGCTTTCTTT. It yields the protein CASSPGDAGAFF.

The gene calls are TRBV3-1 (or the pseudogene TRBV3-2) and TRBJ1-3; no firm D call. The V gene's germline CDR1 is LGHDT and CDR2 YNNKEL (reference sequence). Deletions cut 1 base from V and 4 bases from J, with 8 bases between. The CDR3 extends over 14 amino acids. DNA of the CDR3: TGTGCCAGCAGCCAAGGTATTCCCGGAAACACCATATATTTT. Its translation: CASSQGIPGNTIYF.

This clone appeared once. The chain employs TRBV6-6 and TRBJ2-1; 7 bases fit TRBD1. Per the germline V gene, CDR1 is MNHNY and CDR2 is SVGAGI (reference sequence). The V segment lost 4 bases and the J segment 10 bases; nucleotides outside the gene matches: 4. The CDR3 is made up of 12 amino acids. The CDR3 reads CASSSRGQEQFF. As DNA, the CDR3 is TGTGCCAGCAGTTCGAGGGGACAGGAGCAGTTCTTC.

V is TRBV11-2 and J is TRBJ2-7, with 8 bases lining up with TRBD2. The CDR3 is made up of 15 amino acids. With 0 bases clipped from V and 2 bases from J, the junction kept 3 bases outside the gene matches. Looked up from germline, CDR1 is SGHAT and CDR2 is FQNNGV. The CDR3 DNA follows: TGTGCCAGCAGCTTAGATCTGGGACTAGCCTACGAGCAGTACTTC. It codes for CASSLDLGLAYEQYF. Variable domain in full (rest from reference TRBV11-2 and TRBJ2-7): EAGVAQSPRYKIIEKRQSVAFWCNPISGHATLYWYQQILGQGPKLLIQFQNNGVVDDSQLPKDRFSAERLKGVDSTLKIQPAKLEDSAVYLCASSLDLGLAYEQYFGPGTRLTVT.

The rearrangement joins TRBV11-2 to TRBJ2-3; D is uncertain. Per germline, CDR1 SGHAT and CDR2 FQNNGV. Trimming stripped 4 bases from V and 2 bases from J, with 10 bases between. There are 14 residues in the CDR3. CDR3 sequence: CASSSPVYTDTQYF. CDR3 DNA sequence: TGTGCCAGCAGCTCCCCTGTCTACACAGATACGCAGTATTTT.

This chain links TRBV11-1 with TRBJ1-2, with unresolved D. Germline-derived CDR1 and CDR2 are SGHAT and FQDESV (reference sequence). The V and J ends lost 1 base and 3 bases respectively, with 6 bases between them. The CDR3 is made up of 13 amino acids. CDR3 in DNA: TGTGCCAGCAGCTTAGGGCTTGACTATGGCTACACCTTC. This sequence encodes CASSLGLDYGYTF.

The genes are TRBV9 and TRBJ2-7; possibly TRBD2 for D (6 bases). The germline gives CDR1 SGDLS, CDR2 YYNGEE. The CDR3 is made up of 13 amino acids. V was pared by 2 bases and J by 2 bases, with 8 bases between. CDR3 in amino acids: CASSVEGPYEQYF. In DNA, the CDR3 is TGTGCCAGCAGCGTGGAGGGACCCTACGAGCAGTACTTC.

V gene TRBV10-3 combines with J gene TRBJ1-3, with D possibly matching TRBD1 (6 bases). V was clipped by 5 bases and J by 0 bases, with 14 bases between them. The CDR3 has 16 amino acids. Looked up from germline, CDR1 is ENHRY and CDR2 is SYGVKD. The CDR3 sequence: CAISPRGGFSGNTIYF. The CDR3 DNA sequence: TGTGCCATCAGTCCGAGGGGGGGGTTCTCTGGAAACACCATATATTTT.

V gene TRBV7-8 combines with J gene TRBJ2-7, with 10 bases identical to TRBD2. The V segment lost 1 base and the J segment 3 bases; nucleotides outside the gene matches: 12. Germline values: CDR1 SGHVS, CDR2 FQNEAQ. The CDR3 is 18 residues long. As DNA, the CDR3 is TGTGCCAGCAGCTTAGGGGTTGCCCTAGCGGGAGTTAGCTACGAGCAGTACTTC. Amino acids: CASSLGVALAGVSYEQYF.

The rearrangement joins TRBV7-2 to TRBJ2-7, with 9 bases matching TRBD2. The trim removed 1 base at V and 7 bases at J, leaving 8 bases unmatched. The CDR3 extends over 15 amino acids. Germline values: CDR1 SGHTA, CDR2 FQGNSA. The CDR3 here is CASSLGLAARGEQYF. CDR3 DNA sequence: TGTGCCAGCAGCTTAGGACTAGCGGCTAGGGGTGAGCAGTACTTC.

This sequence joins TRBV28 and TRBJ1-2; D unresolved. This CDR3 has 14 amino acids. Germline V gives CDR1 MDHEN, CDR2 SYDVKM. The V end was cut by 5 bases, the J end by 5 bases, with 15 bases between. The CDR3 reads CASSPPEGWYGYTF. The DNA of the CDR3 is TGTGCCAGCAGTCCCCCCGAGGGTTGGTATGGCTACACCTTC.

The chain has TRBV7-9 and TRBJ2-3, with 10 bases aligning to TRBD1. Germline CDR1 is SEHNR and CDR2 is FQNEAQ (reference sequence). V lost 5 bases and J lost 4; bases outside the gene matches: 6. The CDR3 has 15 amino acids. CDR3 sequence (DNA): TGTGCCAGCAGCGCGGGACAGGGGAGGTCAGATACGCAGTATTTT. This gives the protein CASSAGQGRSDTQYF.

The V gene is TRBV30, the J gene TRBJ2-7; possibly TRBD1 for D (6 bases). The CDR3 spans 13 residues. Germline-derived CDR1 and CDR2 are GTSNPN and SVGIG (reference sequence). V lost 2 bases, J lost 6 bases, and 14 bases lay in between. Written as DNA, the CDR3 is TGTGCCTGGAGTCAGTTTGGCAGGGGCGAGCAGTACTTC. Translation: CAWSQFGRGEQYF.